Following are 32 T cell receptor beta chains from one sample sequenced in a study of technical replicates of blood from a few donors. Some clones are missing from TCRdb's copy, which holds only in-frame ones; the method was immunoSEQ multiplex PCR. The sample has tens of thousands of clones, around 92% seen once. The sample consisted of T cells isolated from PBMCs. The receptors derive from a human donor in good health. Some clones in this sample may be carry-over from other donors' samples.

The chain is built from TRBV19 and TRBJ2-7; 7 positions agree with TRBD2. Germline CDR1 is LNHDA and CDR2 is SQIVND (reference sequence). CDR3 length equals 14 residues. J lost 1 base, V lost 4 bases, and 4 bases had no gene match. The CDR3 here is CASSKRDLSYEQYF. The DNA of the CDR3 is TGTGCCAGTAGTAAGCGGGACTTATCCTACGAGCAGTACTTC.

The chain combines TRBV19 with TRBJ1-2, with a possible D match to TRBD1 (5 bases). The V gene lost 5 bases and the J gene lost 5 bases, with 12 bases spanning the gap. Germline lookup yields CDR1 LNHDA and CDR2 SQIVND (reference sequence). This CDR3 contains 13 residues. For the CDR3, the DNA is TGTGCCAGTAGTCGTCTTCGACAGTATGGCTACACCTTC. It specifies CASSRLRQYGYTF.

V and J are TRBV7-6 and TRBJ1-1; 7 nucleotides agree with TRBD1. There are 13 residues in the CDR3. With 4 bases clipped from V and 7 bases from J, the junction kept 6 bases outside the gene matches. CDR1 and CDR2 from the germline V gene are SGHVS and FNYEAQ. CDR3 region: CASSSRGTVEAFF. In DNA form, the CDR3 reads TGTGCCAGCAGCTCCCGGGGGACAGTTGAAGCTTTCTTT.

The genes are TRBV15 and TRBJ2-3, with D maybe TRBD2 (6 bases). CDR1 and CDR2 (germline): LNHNV, YYDKDF (reference sequence). The CDR3 consists of 16 residues. V gave up 0 bases and J gave up 5 bases, with 15 bases separating them. CDR3 region: CATSRDPGVGGDTQYF. The CDR3 bases are TGTGCCACCAGCAGAGATCCGGGAGTGGGAGGAGATACGCAGTATTTT.

The chain uses TRBV9 and TRBJ2-2; D is perhaps TRBD1 (6 bases). The CDR3 is 13 amino acids. The germline V gene has CDR1 SGDLS and CDR2 YYNGEE. V lost 5 bases to trimming and J lost 4 bases, with 9 bases between them. The CDR3 DNA reads as TGTGCCAGCAGACAGGGAAGCACCGGGGAGCTGTTTTTT. Translation gives CASRQGSTGELFF.

The chain joins TRBV14 to TRBJ2-3; TRBD2 aligns across 10 bases. V trimming: 0 bases; J trimming: 1 base; junction bases outside the gene matches: 1. This CDR3 region has 16 residues. CDR1 is SGHDN and CDR2 is FVKESK in the germline V gene. The CDR3 bases are TGTGCCAGCAGCCAAGAGAGCGGGAGGGGCACAGATACGCAGTATTTT. Translated: CASSQESGRGTDTQYF.

The chain carries TRBV25-1 and TRBJ1-2; perhaps TRBD1 as D (6 bases). Per the germline V gene, CDR1 is MGHDK and CDR2 is SYGVNS. Trimming left V 4 bases short and J 0 bases short, with 12 bases between. This CDR3 is built from 15 residues. The CDR3 DNA sequence: TGTGCCAGCAGTGCCCCGGGGGGCTCTAACTATGGCTACACCTTC. Protein sequence: CASSAPGGSNYGYTF.

This clone has only one observation. The genes are TRBV9 and TRBJ1-1; D unresolved. The CDR3 runs to 13 residues. Per the germline V gene, CDR1 is SGDLS and CDR2 is YYNGEE. V was pared by 1 base and J by 3 bases, with 7 bases between. The CDR3 coding sequence is TGTGCCAGCAGCGTAACCCCGGACACTGAAGCTTTCTTT. Protein sequence: CASSVTPDTEAFF.

The chain carries TRBV4-1 and TRBJ2-5; 11 bases match TRBD2. The V gene's germline CDR1 is MGHRA and CDR2 YSYEKL. The CDR3 is 17 residues long. The V segment lost 3 bases and the J segment 3 bases; nucleotides outside the gene matches: 9. Here the CDR3 DNA reads TGCGCCAGCAGCCATTTCCTTAGCGGGGGGGCCGAAGAGACCCAGTACTTC. This codes for CASSHFLSGGAEETQYF.

In this sample, this clone turned up once. This chain uses TRBV28 with TRBJ2-5, with D possibly TRBD1 on 8 matching bases. The CDR3 runs to 15 residues. In germline, CDR1 is MDHEN, CDR2 SYDVKM. V shed 3 bases and J shed 3 bases, with 14 bases lying between them. CDR3 protein: CASSFNRGGKETQYF. The CDR3 nucleotides are TGTGCCAGCAGTTTCAACAGGGGGGGGAAAGAGACCCAGTACTTC.

This sequence joins TRBV5-1 and TRBJ2-6; D possibly corresponds to TRBD1 (6 bases). CDR1 and CDR2 (germline): SGHRS, YFSETQ. The CDR3 spans 18 residues. The V end lost 4 bases, the J end lost 0 bases, and 17 bases lay between the germline ends. The DNA for the CDR3 is TGCGCCAGCAGCCCAGGGGTAGCCCGGAGCTCTGGGGCCAACGTCCTGACTTTC. This sequence encodes CASSPGVARSSGANVLTF.

V and J are TRBV29-1 and TRBJ1-5, with D unresolved. There are 12 residues in the CDR3. The germline V gene has CDR1 SQVTM and CDR2 ANQGSEA. Trimming removed 7 bases at V and 8 bases at J, with 15 bases between. The CDR3: CSARDFLKPQHF. The CDR3 DNA reads as TGCAGCGCCCGAGACTTTCTCAAGCCCCAGCATTTT. The whole variable domain, remainder taken from reference TRBV29-1 and TRBJ1-5, is SAVISQKPSRDICQRGTSLTIQCQVDSQVTMMFWYRQQPGQSLTLIATANQGSEATYESGFVIDKFPISRPNLTFSTLTVSNMSPEDSSIYLCSARDFLKPQHFGDGTRLSIL.

J is TRBJ2-1 and V is TRBV11-1, with 14 bases fitting TRBD2. V shed 3 bases and J 7 bases; nucleotides not matched to a gene: 8. This CDR3 spans 17 amino acids. The germline V gene encodes CDR1 SGHAT and CDR2 FQDESV (reference sequence). The CDR3 nucleotides are TGTGCCAGCAGCTTCCCCGGACTAGCGGGAGGAACGAATGAGCAGTTCTTC. This gives the protein CASSFPGLAGGTNEQFF.

The chain employs TRBV7-9 and TRBJ2-5; D gene unclear. The CDR3 loop spans 13 amino acids. Trimming cost V 1 base and J 5 bases, with 8 bases left between them. Germline-derived CDR1 and CDR2 are SEHNR and FQNEAQ (reference sequence). CDR3 region: CASSLVYRETQYF. DNA for the CDR3: TGTGCCAGCAGCTTAGTATACCGGGAGACCCAGTACTTC.

The chain carries TRBV11-2 and TRBJ1-5, with D unresolved. In germline, CDR1 is SGHAT, CDR2 FQNNGV. V lost 5 bases and J lost 4, with 9 bases in between. This CDR3 has 13 amino acids. This CDR3 reads CASSAWRNQPQHF. Here the CDR3 DNA reads TGTGCCAGCAGCGCCTGGAGGAATCAGCCCCAGCATTTT.

This clone was detected once. The chain employs TRBV20-1 and TRBJ2-5, with D possibly being TRBD1 (5 bases). The CDR3 extends over 11 amino acids. Per germline, CDR1 DFQATT and CDR2 SNEGSKA (reference sequence). The V and J ends lost 6 bases and 5 bases respectively, with 10 bases between them. In DNA, the CDR3 is TGCAGTGCCAGGGTCGGCGAGACCCAGTACTTC. This translates into CSARVGETQYF.

This clone has only a few counts. This chain joins TRBV19 and TRBJ1-5; 9 nucleotides line up with TRBD1. This CDR3 has 18 amino acids. V trimming: 4 bases; J trimming: 3 bases; junction bases outside the gene matches: 13. Germline V gene sequence: CDR1 LNHDA, CDR2 SQIVND (reference sequence). The CDR3 nucleotides are TGTGCCAGTAGTACCCGTGAAGGGACAGGGACCGTCAATCAGCCCCAGCATTTT. Translating gives CASSTREGTGTVNQPQHF.

The chain links TRBV12-5 to TRBJ1-3, with a possible D match to TRBD1 (6 bases). The CDR3 totals 14 residues. Trimming cost V 6 bases and J 1 base, with 10 bases left between them. Germline CDR1 reads LGHNT; CDR2 reads FRNRAP. The CDR3 sequence: CASGPGQSGNTIYF. The CDR3 coding sequence is TGTGCTAGTGGGCCCGGACAGTCTGGAAACACCATATATTTT.

The rearrangement uses TRBV19 and TRBJ1-1; 7 bases are shared with TRBD1. V lost 7 bases and J lost 4; bases outside the gene matches: 9. Looked up from germline, CDR1 is LNHDA and CDR2 is SQIVND (reference sequence). This CDR3 has 14 amino acids. The CDR3 is CASTPRQGGTEAFF. In nucleotides, the CDR3 is TGTGCCAGTACCCCCCGACAGGGAGGCACTGAAGCTTTCTTT. Together with reference TRBV19 and TRBJ1-1, the CDR3 gives the full variable domain: DGGITQSPKYLFRKEGQNVTLSCEQNLNHDAMYWYRQDPGQGLRLIYYSQIVNDFQKGDIAEGYSVSREKKESFPLTVTSAQKNPTAFYLCASTPRQGGTEAFFGQGTRLTVV.

CDR3 DNA: TGTGCCACTACTGAGGGAGGAAACACTGAAGCTTTCTTT. It specifies CATTEGGNTEAFF. The chain is built from TRBV11-2 and TRBJ1-1; D is uncertain. V lost 10 bases and J 2 bases, leaving 14 bases between the germline ends. The CDR3 has 13 amino acids. Per germline, CDR1 SGHAT and CDR2 FQNNGV.

The J gene is TRBJ2-7, the V gene TRBV27; 7 nucleotides agree with TRBD1. From germline, CDR1 is MNHEY and CDR2 SMNVEV (reference sequence). Trimming took 2 bases from V and 5 from J; bases not matched to a gene: 6. The CDR3 consists of 14 residues. For the CDR3, the DNA is TGTGCCAGCAGTTTAATCGACAGGGTGGACGAGCAGTACTTC. Its translation is CASSLIDRVDEQYF.

Here the CDR3 reads CASSFTLGGGSSYNEQFF. CDR3 DNA: TGTGCCAGCAGCTTCACCCTAGGTGGCGGAAGCTCCTACAATGAGCAGTTCTTC. The V call is TRBV7-2, the J call TRBJ2-1; no clear D. V was pared by 3 bases and J by 0 bases, with 18 bases between. The CDR3 is made up of 18 amino acids. Germline loops: CDR1 SGHTA, CDR2 FQGNSA. The variable domain in full, with the rest retrieved from reference TRBV7-2 and TRBJ2-1, is GAGVSQSPSNKVTEKGKDVELRCDPISGHTALYWYRQSLGQGLEFLIYFQGNSAPDKSGLPSDRFSAERTGGSVSTLTIQRTQQEDSAVYLCASSFTLGGGSSYNEQFFGPGTRLTVL.

This chain links TRBV29-1 with TRBJ2-7, with 10 nucleotides matching TRBD1. The CDR3 is 13 amino acids. The germline gives CDR1 SQVTM, CDR2 ANQGSEA. The CDR3 bases are TGCTGGGCGAGGGACAGGGGTTCCTACGAGCAGTACTTC. This gives the protein CWARDRGSYEQYF.

J is TRBJ2-3 and V is TRBV15; tentatively, D is TRBD2 (7 bases). The germline gives CDR1 LNHNV, CDR2 YYDKDF (reference sequence). Trimming left V 5 bases short and J 4 bases short, with 19 bases between. CDR3 length: 16 amino acids. CDR3 nucleotides: TGTGCCACCAGCGAACAACGGGGGGCCGGGTCAGATACGCAGTATTTT. Amino acids: CATSEQRGAGSDTQYF.

The genes are TRBV25-1 and TRBJ1-1; 8 nucleotides agree with TRBD1. This CDR3 is built from 16 residues. V lost 6 bases and J lost 7; bases outside the gene matches: 16. From germline, CDR1 is MGHDK and CDR2 SYGVNS. The CDR3 sequence is CASSFDRGKGHGEAFF. The CDR3 coding sequence is TGTGCCAGCAGCTTTGACAGGGGAAAGGGACATGGTGAAGCTTTCTTT.

This sequence joins TRBV11-2 and TRBJ1-4; D is perhaps TRBD1 (5 bases). Per germline, CDR1 SGHAT and CDR2 FQNNGV. V was clipped by 3 bases and J by 0 bases, with 14 bases between them. The CDR3 is 17 amino acids. CDR3 in amino acids: CASSLSRGATTNEKLFF. The CDR3 DNA is TGTGCCAGCAGCTTGTCTCGTGGGGCCACAACTAATGAAAAACTGTTTTTT.

This chain connects TRBV15 to TRBJ1-1; tentative D call: TRBD1 (5 bases). Germline V gene sequence: CDR1 LNHNV, CDR2 YYDKDF (reference sequence). The CDR3 has 13 residues. Trimming shortened V by 4 bases and J by 5 bases, and 11 bases separated the two germline ends. CDR3: CATSTVGGTEAFF. For the CDR3, the DNA is TGTGCCACCAGCACGGTTGGGGGGACTGAAGCTTTCTTT.

Here the CDR3 reads CASREDRGFNYGYTF. The CDR3, as DNA: TGTGCCTCCCGAGAGGACAGGGGATTTAACTATGGCTACACCTTC. V is TRBV6-1 and J is TRBJ1-2, with 9 bases aligning to TRBD1. The germline CDR1 and CDR2 sequences are MNHNS and SASEGT. The CDR3 length is 15 residues. The trim removed 11 bases at V and 1 base at J, leaving 11 bases unmatched.

The rearrangement joins TRBV4-1 to TRBJ1-5, with a tentative D call TRBD1 (6 bases). Trimming stripped 3 bases from V and 7 bases from J, with 16 bases between. Germline V gives CDR1 MGHRA, CDR2 YSYEKL. The CDR3 totals 15 residues. DNA of the CDR3: TGCGCCAGCAGCCACACGGACAGCGACTTACAGCCCCAGCATTTT. It encodes CASSHTDSDLQPQHF.

The chain has TRBV11-3 and TRBJ2-7; no reliable D call. There are 13 residues in the CDR3. CDR1 and CDR2 from the germline V gene are SGHNT and YENEEA. V dropped 0 bases and J dropped 6 bases, with 9 bases sitting between them. The CDR3 DNA reads as TGTGCCAGCAGCTTAGAAAGTGGGCGCGAGCAGTACTTC. Translation gives CASSLESGREQYF.

The chain couples TRBV11-2 to TRBJ2-1; 8 positions match TRBD1. CDR1 and CDR2 from the germline V gene are SGHAT and FQNNGV. CDR3 size: 18 residues. The V and J ends lost 5 bases and 7 bases, in that order; junction bases with no gene match: 19. In DNA, the CDR3 is TGTGCCAGCAGCACGAGATGGAAAGGGACAGGAGTCCCTAATGAGCAGTTCTTC. The encoded protein is CASSTRWKGTGVPNEQFF.

The rearrangement links TRBV9 to TRBJ2-7, with TRBD1 matching 7 bases. The V gene end was trimmed by 3 bases and the J gene end by 0 bases; junction bases not matched to a gene: 3. The CDR3 sequence is 14 residues long. Germline V gene lookup returns CDR1 SGDLS and CDR2 YYNGEE. The CDR3 here is CASSANRGSYEQYF. The DNA for the CDR3 is TGTGCCAGCAGCGCTAACAGGGGCTCCTACGAGCAGTACTTC.